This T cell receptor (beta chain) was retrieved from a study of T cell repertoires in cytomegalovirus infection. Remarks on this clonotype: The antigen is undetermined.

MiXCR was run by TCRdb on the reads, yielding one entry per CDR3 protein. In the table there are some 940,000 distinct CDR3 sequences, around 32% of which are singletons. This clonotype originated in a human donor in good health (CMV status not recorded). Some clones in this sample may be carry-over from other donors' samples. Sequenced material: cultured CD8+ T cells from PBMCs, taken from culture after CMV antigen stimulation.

The CDR3 region is CASSWEAKGSDNEQFF. Here the CDR3 DNA reads TGTGCCAGCAGTTGGGAAGCCAAAGGGTCCGACAATGAGCAGTTCTTC. The chain is built from TRBV6-5 and TRBJ2-1; D is undetermined. There are 16 residues in the CDR3. V lost 4 bases, J lost 5 bases, and 18 bases lay in between. Per germline, CDR1 MNHEY and CDR2 SVGAGI.